This entry lists 18 T cell receptor beta chains sequenced from one sample in a study of cytomegalovirus exposure and HLA in healthy donors. The PCR was carried out with 60 Vbeta primers and 13 Jbeta primers. Profiled with immunoSEQ multiplex PCR; TCRdb holds only in-frame clones, not every one. The table lists 110,000 or so clones, 70% to 85% of them singletons. The sequenced sample consisted of PBMCs. These receptors all come from a woman younger than 30 in good health and CMV-seronegative.

This clone was counted a single time. The chain employs TRBV25-1 and TRBJ2-1; D gene ambiguous. The V and J ends lost 1 base and 4 bases respectively, with 8 bases between them. The CDR3 has 14 residues. Germline lookup yields CDR1 MGHDK and CDR2 SYGVNS. CDR3 DNA: TGTGCCAGCAGTGAATTAACGCAGTACAATGAGCAGTTCTTC. This codes for CASSELTQYNEQFF. Looking up the rest from reference TRBV25-1 and TRBJ2-1 gives the full variable domain: EADIYQTPRYLVIGTGKKITLECSQTMGHDKMYWYQQDPGMELHLIHYSYGVNSTEKGDLSSESTVSRIRTEHFPLTLESARPSHTSQYLCASSELTQYNEQFFGPGTRLTVL.

The chain carries TRBV7-9 and TRBJ1-1; 7 positions match TRBD1. Germline loops: CDR1 SEHNR, CDR2 FQNEAQ (reference sequence). CDR3 length equals 15 residues. The V and J ends lost 5 bases and 1 base, in that order; junction bases with no gene match: 7. CDR3 nucleotide sequence: TGTGCCAGCAGCCTACCCGGACAGGAGAACACTGAAGCTTTCTTT. Protein: CASSLPGQENTEAFF.

The CDR3 region is CASSYAGNYGYTF. The CDR3 DNA is TGTGCCAGCAGTTACGCGGGGAACTATGGCTACACCTTC. The chain joins TRBV6-5 to TRBJ1-2; D is undetermined. Germline V gene data show CDR1 as MNHEY and CDR2 as SVGAGI. With 2 bases removed from V and 2 bases from J, the gap between germline ends came to 6 bases. The CDR3 contains 13 residues.

The chain links TRBV18 to TRBJ2-3, with 7 nucleotides matching TRBD1. The V segment lost 1 base and the J segment 7 bases; nucleotides outside the gene matches: 17. The CDR3 sequence is 18 residues long. The germline V gene encodes CDR1 KGHSH and CDR2 LQKENI. CDR3 protein: CASSPLPRQGASLHTQYF. The CDR3 DNA reads as TGTGCCAGCTCACCACTCCCCCGACAGGGTGCGTCCTTACATACGCAGTATTTT.

This chain connects TRBV28 to TRBJ2-2; possible D gene TRBD1, 5 bases. Germline CDR1 MDHEN, CDR2 SYDVKM. V was pared by 4 bases and J by 6 bases, with 15 bases between. The CDR3 is made up of 15 amino acids. CDR3 loop: CASSSPGLKAGELFF. The CDR3, as DNA: TGTGCCAGCAGTTCACCAGGGTTAAAGGCCGGGGAGCTGTTTTTT.

The rearrangement links TRBV5-1 to TRBJ2-3, with a weak D call TRBD2 (6 bases). CDR1 and CDR2 (germline): SGHRS, YFSETQ. This CDR3 is 14 amino acids long. The ends were cut back, 4 bases at V and 4 bases at J, with 13 bases in the middle. The CDR3 DNA reads as TGCGCCAGCAGCGGCGTGGGGGGAGCAGATACGCAGTATTTT. The encoded protein is CASSGVGGADTQYF.

The chain couples TRBV2 to TRBJ2-3; the match to TRBD2 covers 12 bases. V dropped 6 bases and J dropped 2; count of bases not matched to a gene: 6. CDR1 and CDR2 (germline): SNHLY, FYNNEI. The CDR3 spans 16 residues. The CDR3 is CASRRLAGDATDTQYF. CDR3 coding DNA: TGTGCCAGCAGGAGACTAGCGGGAGATGCCACAGATACGCAGTATTTT.

V usage is TRBV5-8 and J usage is TRBJ1-2; TRBD1 might be the D (6 bases). The CDR3 runs 16 residues. V was pared by 3 bases and J by 8 bases, with 23 bases between. Germline CDR1 and CDR2: SGHTS and YDEGEE. The CDR3 sequence is CASSSDYSGGAGGYTF. CDR3 bases: TGTGCCAGCAGCTCCGATTATTCGGGGGGCGCAGGCGGCTACACCTTC.

The rearrangement links TRBV2 to TRBJ1-1, with D perhaps matching TRBD1 (5 bases). The germline V gene has CDR1 SNHLY and CDR2 FYNNEI. Trimming stripped 4 bases from V and 3 bases from J, with 15 bases between. This CDR3 has 15 amino acids. The CDR3 sequence is CASSAQAGLYTEAFF. CDR3 sequence (DNA): TGTGCCAGCAGTGCCCAGGCAGGGTTATACACTGAAGCTTTCTTT.

This rearrangement joins TRBV6-6 to TRBJ1-2, with TRBD1 identical over 8 bases. There are 15 residues in the CDR3. With V trimmed by 5 bases and J by 4 bases, 9 bases remained unmatched. CDR1 and CDR2 (germline): MNHNY, SVGAGI (reference sequence). The DNA for the CDR3 is TGTGCCAGCAGTCCCACTAAGGACAGGGCCTATGGCTACACCTTC. Translated: CASSPTKDRAYGYTF.

V and J are TRBV4-3 and TRBJ2-2; tentatively, D is TRBD1 (5 bases). Trimming pared 0 bases from V and 7 bases from J, leaving 18 bases between. This CDR3 spans 17 amino acids. Germline CDR1 LGHNA, CDR2 YSLEER. The CDR3 bases are TGCGCCAGCAGCCAAGAATTAGGCAGGGTAGGGAACGGGGAGCTGTTTTTT. Protein: CASSQELGRVGNGELFF.

As to this clone: This sample also contains other DNA sequences that code for the same CDR3. The rearrangement links TRBV6-5 to TRBJ1-4; D unclear. The germline V gene encodes CDR1 MNHEY and CDR2 SVGAGI. The V end lost 5 bases, the J end lost 2 bases, and 12 bases lay between the germline ends. The CDR3 extends over 15 amino acids. CDR3 loop: CASSTNMNTNEKLFF. The CDR3 DNA follows: TGTGCCAGCAGTACTAACATGAATACTAATGAAAAACTGTTTTTT.

The chain uses TRBV6-1 and TRBJ2-2, with D unclear. V lost 2 bases, J lost 6 bases, and 19 bases lay in between. CDR1 and CDR2 from the germline V gene are MNHNS and SASEGT. This CDR3 comprises 17 residues. DNA for the CDR3: TGTGCCAGCAGTGAACTGGTCGCGGTTTTAAGGCCCGGGGAGCTGTTTTTT. This gives the protein CASSELVAVLRPGELFF.

Sample share makes this clone medium-sized. V gene TRBV11-3 combines with J gene TRBJ1-4; a weak D match, TRBD1 (5 bases). Trimming left V 5 bases short and J 8 bases short, with 18 bases between. This CDR3 is built from 15 residues. Germline V gene data show CDR1 as SGHNT and CDR2 as YENEEA. This chain's CDR3 is CASSHWGVSREKLFF. Written as DNA, the CDR3 is TGTGCCAGCAGCCATTGGGGCGTGTCGAGGGAAAAACTGTTTTTT.

This clone is a singleton in its sample. The chain is built from TRBV19 and TRBJ1-6; tentatively, D is TRBD1 (5 bases). The CDR3 runs to 17 residues. Germline V gene data show CDR1 as LNHDA and CDR2 as SQIVND (reference sequence). V shed 3 bases and J shed 6 bases, with 18 bases lying between them. This chain's CDR3 is CASSINQGLYLNSPLHF. CDR3 in DNA: TGTGCCAGTAGTATCAACCAGGGACTCTACCTTAATTCACCCCTCCACTTT.

This chain uses TRBV18 with TRBJ1-1; a possible D gene is TRBD1 (5 bases). With 3 bases removed from V and 8 bases from J, the gap between germline ends came to 10 bases. Germline-derived CDR1 and CDR2 are KGHSH and LQKENI. This CDR3 region has 12 residues. The CDR3 nucleotides are TGTGCCAGCTCACCCAAAGGGGTAGAAGCTTTCTTT. It specifies CASSPKGVEAFF.

V is TRBV9 and J is TRBJ2-5, with 8 bases aligning to TRBD2. From germline, CDR1 is SGDLS and CDR2 YYNGEE. Trimming took 4 bases from V and 5 from J; bases not matched to a gene: 10. The length of the CDR3 is 15 residues. CDR3 bases: TGTGCCAGCAGCCCCGGGGGTAGCGGGGTTGAGACCCAGTACTTC. It yields the protein CASSPGGSGVETQYF.

The CDR3 nucleotides are TGCGCCAGCGCGGGACAGAGGGACTCACCCCTCCACTTT. Its protein is CASAGQRDSPLHF. V gene TRBV10-1 combines with J gene TRBJ1-6, with 7 bases fitting TRBD1. V shed 8 bases, J shed 10 bases, and the junction held 8 bases outside the gene matches. CDR1 and CDR2 from the germline V gene are WNHNN and SYGVQD (reference sequence). This CDR3 spans 13 amino acids.